This T cell receptor beta chain was identified in a study of blood T cell repertoires in COVID-19. Looking at the study overall: The United States, Italy and Spain supplied acute and convalescent COVID-19 samples. PBMCs, B-cell-depleted T cells, or T cells were the source of the cDNA or gDNA that made up the material.

In the authors' workflow: Quantification of nucleated cells was approximated via reference gene primer amplification. TCRdb keeps only in-frame clones here, not all; method: immunoSEQ multiplex PCR. V and J calls and clone size are as listed in that table; D and trimming were resolved from the DNA. The sample has about 250,000 clones; almost 90% are singletons. With 8 bases clipped from V and 1 base from J, the junction kept 12 bases outside the gene matches. CDR3 length: 16 amino acids. The germline V gene encodes CDR1 MNHNY and CDR2 SVGAGI (reference sequence). The chain joins TRBV6-6 to TRBJ2-5; 8 nucleotides match TRBD1. Sequences were obtained from peripheral blood. The sequence derives from an elderly man with acute or convalescent COVID-19. CDR3 in amino acids: CASQETSGQGQETQYF. The CDR3 DNA reads as TGTGCCAGCCAAGAGACAAGCGGACAGGGCCAAGAGACCCAGTACTTC.